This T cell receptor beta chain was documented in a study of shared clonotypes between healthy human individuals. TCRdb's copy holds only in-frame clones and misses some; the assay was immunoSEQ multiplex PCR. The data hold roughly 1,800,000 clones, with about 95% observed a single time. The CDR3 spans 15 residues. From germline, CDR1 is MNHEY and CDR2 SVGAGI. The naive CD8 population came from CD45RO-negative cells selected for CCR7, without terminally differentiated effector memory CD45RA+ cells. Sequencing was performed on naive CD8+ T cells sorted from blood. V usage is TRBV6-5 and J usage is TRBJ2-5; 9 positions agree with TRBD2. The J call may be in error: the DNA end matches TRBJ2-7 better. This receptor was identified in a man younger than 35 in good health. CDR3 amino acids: CASSYGLAGSYEQYF. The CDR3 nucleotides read TGTGCCAGCAGTTACGGGCTAGCGGGAAGTTACGAGCAGTACTTC.